A single sample is the source of the 8 T cell receptor beta chains below, sequenced in a study of blood T cells in healthy people across ages. Primers used in a second PCR of roughly 7 to 12 cycles were a sample-barcoded 5' primer and a J-beta primer mix. TCRdb itself ran the 5' RACE reads through MiXCR, one entry per CDR3 protein. The table has about 650,000 distinct CDR3 sequences, about 34% seen once. Material: blood. The receptors shown here come from a woman aged 80 or older in good health.

This clonotype was picked up one time. Its ends do not fully match the called genes, so a read error is possible. The chain recombines TRBV6-2 or TRBV6-3 with TRBJ2-7; 7 nucleotides match TRBD1. Germline CDR1 and CDR2: MNHEY and SVGEGT. CDR3 size: 15 residues. CDR3: CAGSYNRGDSYEQYF. The CDR3 DNA follows: TGTGCCGGCAGTTACAACAGGGGTGACAGCTACGAGCAGTACTTC.

On this clonotype itself: A much larger clonotype is one base distant, so this may be a read error. This chain links TRBV20-1 with TRBJ2-3; 11 nucleotides line up with TRBD1. Trimming at V came to 8 bases and at J to 7 bases, leaving 20 bases not matched to a gene. The CDR3 consists of 17 residues. Germline CDR1 and CDR2: DFQATT and SNEGSKA (reference sequence). The chain's CDR3 is CSTPDWLGQGALNTQYF. The CDR3 bases are TGCAGTACACCAGATTGGCTAGGACAGGGGGCGCTAAATACGCAGTATTTT.

V gene TRBV6-2 or TRBV6-3 combines with J gene TRBJ1-1; 7 positions agree with TRBD1. Germline CDR1 is MNHEY and CDR2 is SVGEGT. V shed 6 bases, J shed 8 bases, and the junction held 6 bases outside the gene matches. CDR3 length: 12 residues. As DNA, the CDR3 is TGTGCCAGCAGCAGACAGGGCCGCGAAGCTTTCTTT. It encodes CASSRQGREAFF.

This clonotype was seen only a few times. This may stem from a read error, because a much larger clone lies one nucleotide away. The chain couples TRBV6-1 to TRBJ2-7; 8 nucleotides match TRBD2. The V gene's germline CDR1 is MNHNS and CDR2 SASEGT. This CDR3 is built from 17 residues. J lost 4 bases, V lost 7 bases, and 18 bases had no gene match. The CDR3 sequence: CASTIGTGGGTYYEQYF. The CDR3 nucleotides read TGTGCCAGCACTATAGGTACCGGGGGGGGCACCTATTACGAGCAGTACTTC.

V and J are TRBV4-3 and TRBJ2-3; 9 bases map to TRBD1. V shed 3 bases and J 2 bases; nucleotides not matched to a gene: 3. This CDR3 region has 15 residues. The V gene's germline CDR1 is LGHNA and CDR2 YSLEER. CDR3 amino acids: CASSQGDRDTDTQYF. The CDR3 DNA sequence: TGCGCCAGCAGCCAGGGGGACAGGGACACAGATACGCAGTATTTT.

The CDR3 nucleotides read TGTGCCTCAAGCAGGGCAGGGGAGGCCGGGGAGCTGTTTTTT. As protein: CASSRAGEAGELFF. The J gene is TRBJ2-2, the V gene TRBV7-2; TRBD1 or TRBD2 may be the D gene (6 bases each). The germline V and J ends were trimmed by 11 bases and 6 bases, with 19 bases remaining between them. The CDR3 consists of 14 residues. Germline lookup yields CDR1 SGHTA and CDR2 FQGNSA.

This clonotype was found many times. J is TRBJ2-5 and V is TRBV4-3, with 12 bases lining up with TRBD2. V lost 0 bases to trimming and J lost 5 bases; unmatched junction nucleotides: 7. The CDR3 length is 17 residues. The germline gives CDR1 LGHNA, CDR2 YSLEER. The DNA of the CDR3 is TGCGCCAGCAGCCAAGATTCTAGCGGGGGGGCCCGCGAGACCCAGTACTTC. It specifies CASSQDSSGGARETQYF.

Regarding this clonotype: A far larger clone lies a single base away; this is likely a read error. The CDR3 carries no conserved terminal phenylalanine or tryptophan, so it likely arises from a read error. The genes are TRBV20-1 and TRBJ2-3, with no clear D. Germline assignment: CDR1 DFQATT and CDR2 SNEGSKA (reference sequence). V was clipped by 5 bases and J by 10 bases, with 10 bases between them. The CDR3 covers 10 residues. The DNA for the CDR3 is TGCAGTGCTGGTCCGGGCGCGCAGTATTTG. Its protein is CSAGPGAQYL.